This T cell receptor (beta chain) emerged from a study of blood T cell repertoires in COVID-19. The wider study: Sources were T cells, B-cell-depleted T cells, or PBMCs; the material itself was cDNA or gDNA.

How the authors handled the data: Reference gene primer amplification in the assay estimated nucleated cell counts. The data were produced by immunoSEQ multiplex PCR, yet TCRdb's version contains in-frame clones alone and is incomplete. The V and J calls and clone size were taken over from that table, and D and trimming were inferred from the DNA. The repertoire includes 210,000 or so clones, around 80% of them detected once, and around 1.3% sits in the top ten. Germline CDR1 reads SGHRS; CDR2 reads YFSETQ. Trimming took 4 bases from V and 4 from J; bases not matched to a gene: 7. This CDR3 has 16 residues.

The sequenced sample consisted of peripheral blood. The V gene is TRBV5-1, the J gene TRBJ2-6; 8 positions match TRBD1. This receptor was obtained from a woman aged 25 to 39 with COVID-19, enrolled during active disease. CDR3 residues: CASSGRTGPGANVLTF. The CDR3, as DNA: TGCGCCAGCAGCGGTCGGACAGGGCCCGGGGCCAACGTCCTGACTTTC.